This T cell receptor (beta chain) derives from a study of OX40 agonist ivuxolimab in advanced cancers. Study overall: Partial responses were achieved by three patients, of whom one had hepatocellular carcinoma and two had cutaneous melanoma.

The data were produced by immunoSEQ multiplex PCR, yet TCRdb's version contains in-frame clones alone and is incomplete. Of about 76,000 clones listed, 80% to 90% are singletons. A note on this clone: Its matching antigen is unknown.

Study outcomes and limitations: Mean expanded clone counts were higher in CD8+ than CD4+ T cells. Partial responders dosed at 0.1-3.0 mg/kg displayed clonal expansion ranking among the lowest.

In germline, CDR1 is KGHSH, CDR2 LQKENI. Between the trimmed V and J ends, which lost 0 bases and 5 bases, there was a span of 11 bases. This CDR3 comprises 14 residues. Sequencing used CD4+ or CD8+ T cells sorted from blood, obtained in a trial of the OX40 agonist ivuxolimab. The receptor's source is an adult with an advanced solid tumor such as melanoma, head and neck, liver or kidney cancer. The rearrangement links TRBV18 to TRBJ2-7; D possibly corresponds to TRBD2 (6 bases). The CDR3 here is CASSPPGGVNEQYF. For the CDR3, the DNA is TGTGCCAGCTCACCACCGGGGGGAGTGAACGAGCAGTACTTC.